This T cell receptor beta chain derives from a study of blood T cell repertoires in COVID-19. Unmatched junction bases numbered 0, after V lost 2 bases and J lost 3 bases. The CDR3 is 14 amino acids. Germline CDR1 reads MGHDK; CDR2 reads SYGVNS. TCRdb keeps only in-frame clones here, not all; method: immunoSEQ multiplex PCR. Among 55,000 to 70,000 clones listed, roughly nine tenths were seen once. This rearrangement joins TRBV25-1 to TRBJ2-5, with 10 bases that match TRBD2. The sample taken for sequencing was peripheral blood. The TCR originated in a woman between 70 and 85 years old with active COVID-19. CDR3 bases: TGTGCCAGCAGTGAACTAGCGGGAGAAGAGACCCAGTACTTC. This gives the protein CASSELAGEETQYF.